This record concerns one T cell receptor (beta chain) sequence. This record belongs to a study of control samples from healthy donors and cancer patients. Generated by immunoSEQ multiplex PCR, the TCRdb table keeps only in-frame clones and is missing some. The sample carries about 160,000 clones, around 90% recorded once. The CDR3 consists of 16 residues. The V segment lost 7 bases and the J segment 2 bases; nucleotides outside the gene matches: 14. The V gene's germline CDR1 is MDHEN and CDR2 SYDVKM. This sequence was found in a young man in good health. Sequenced input: blood. The J gene is TRBJ2-7, the V gene TRBV28; 7 bases agree with TRBD1. CDR3 loop: CASNPQQGISPYEQYF. The CDR3 DNA is TGTGCCAGCAACCCTCAACAGGGGATCTCACCCTACGAGCAGTACTTC.